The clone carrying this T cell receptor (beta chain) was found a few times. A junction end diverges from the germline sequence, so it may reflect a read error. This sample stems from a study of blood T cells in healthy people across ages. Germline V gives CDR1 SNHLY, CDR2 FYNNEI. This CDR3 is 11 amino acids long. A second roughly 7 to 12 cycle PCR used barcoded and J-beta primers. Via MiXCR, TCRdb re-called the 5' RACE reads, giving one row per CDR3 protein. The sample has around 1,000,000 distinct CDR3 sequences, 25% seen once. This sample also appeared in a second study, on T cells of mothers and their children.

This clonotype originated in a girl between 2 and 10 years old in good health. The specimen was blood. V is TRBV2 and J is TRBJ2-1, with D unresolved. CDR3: CASSERPRTAF. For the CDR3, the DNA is TGTGCCAGCAGTGAAAGGCCTAGAACCGCCTTC.